This T cell receptor beta chain was observed in a study of OX40 agonist ivuxolimab in advanced cancers. General study results and limits: Doses of 0.1 to 3.0 mg/kg were accompanied by clonal expansion of CD4+ and CD8+ blood T cells by week 6. The 0.1-3.0 mg/kg partial responders had among the lowest clonal expansion. CD8+ T cells were the subset that, on average, had more expanded clones than CD4+.

Some clones are missing from TCRdb's copy, which holds only in-frame ones; the method was immunoSEQ multiplex PCR. The sample holds about 20,000 clones; 65% to 85% are singletons and the top ten take 3.8%. Only one count was recorded for this clone. Its antigen remains unknown. Germline V gives CDR1 LGHNA, CDR2 YSLEER. With 2 bases clipped from V and 8 bases from J, the junction kept 13 bases outside the gene matches. CDR3 size: 19 residues. The source of this sequence is an adult with an advanced solid tumor such as melanoma, head and neck, liver or kidney cancer. This chain uses TRBV4-3 with TRBJ2-1, with 15 bases that match TRBD2. The material sequenced was CD4+ or CD8+ T cells sorted from blood, taken in a trial of the OX40 agonist ivuxolimab. Here the CDR3 reads CASSQKSGTSGRPRDEQFF. The DNA for the CDR3 is TGCGCCAGCAGCCAAAAGTCCGGGACTAGCGGGAGGCCGCGAGATGAGCAGTTCTTC.